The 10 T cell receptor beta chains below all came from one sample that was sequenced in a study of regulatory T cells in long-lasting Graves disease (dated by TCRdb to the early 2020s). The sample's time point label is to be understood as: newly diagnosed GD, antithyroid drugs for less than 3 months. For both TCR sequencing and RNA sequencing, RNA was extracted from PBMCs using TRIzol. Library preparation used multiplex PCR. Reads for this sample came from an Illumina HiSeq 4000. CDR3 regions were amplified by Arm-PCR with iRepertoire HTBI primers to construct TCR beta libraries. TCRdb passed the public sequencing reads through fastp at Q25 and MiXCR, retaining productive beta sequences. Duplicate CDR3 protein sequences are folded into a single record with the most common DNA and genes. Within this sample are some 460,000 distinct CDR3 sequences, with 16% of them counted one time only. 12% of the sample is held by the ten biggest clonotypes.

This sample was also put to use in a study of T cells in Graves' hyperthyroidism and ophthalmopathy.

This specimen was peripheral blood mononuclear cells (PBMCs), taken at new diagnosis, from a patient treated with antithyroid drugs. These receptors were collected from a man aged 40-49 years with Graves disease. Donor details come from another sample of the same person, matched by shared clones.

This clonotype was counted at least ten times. The CDR3 region has the DNA TGTGCCAGCAGCTTAGGATTAGTCGGCGCTGGAGATACGCAGTATTTT. Translating gives CASSLGLVGAGDTQYF. The V call is TRBV11-2, the J call TRBJ2-3; D is uncertain. This CDR3 comprises 16 residues. Trimming cost V 1 base and J 5 bases, with 16 bases left between them. Germline V CDR1 and CDR2: SGHAT, FQNNGV.

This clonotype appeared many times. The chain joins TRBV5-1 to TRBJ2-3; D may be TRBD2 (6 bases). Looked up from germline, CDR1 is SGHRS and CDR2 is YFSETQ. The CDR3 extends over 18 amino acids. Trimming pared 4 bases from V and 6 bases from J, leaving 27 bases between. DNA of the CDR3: TGCGCCAGCAGCCTAAGTTCGGTCTTGCGGGAAGTTCCGGATACGCAGTATTTT. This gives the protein CASSLSSVLREVPDTQYF. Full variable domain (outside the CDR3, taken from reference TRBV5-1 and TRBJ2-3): KAGVTQTPRYLIKTRGQQVTLSCSPISGHRSVSWYQQTPGQGLQFLFEYFSETQRNKGNFPGRFSGRQFSNSRSEMNVSTLELGDSALYLCASSLSSVLREVPDTQYFGPGTRLTVL.

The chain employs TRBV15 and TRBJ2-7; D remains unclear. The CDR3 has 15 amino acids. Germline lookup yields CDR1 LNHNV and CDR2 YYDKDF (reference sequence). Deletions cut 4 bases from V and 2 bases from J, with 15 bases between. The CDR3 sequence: CATSKIMDGAYEQYF. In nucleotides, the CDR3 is TGTGCCACCAGCAAAATAATGGACGGCGCCTACGAGCAGTACTTC.

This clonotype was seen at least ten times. The CDR3 loop is CASSRLAQETQYF. The CDR3 DNA sequence: TGTGCCAGCAGCCGACTAGCCCAAGAGACCCAGTACTTC. This chain joins TRBV14 and TRBJ2-5; 7 nucleotides match TRBD2. V gave up 4 bases and J gave up 1 base; unmatched junction bases: 0. This CDR3 region has 13 residues. Germline V gene data show CDR1 as SGHDN and CDR2 as FVKESK.

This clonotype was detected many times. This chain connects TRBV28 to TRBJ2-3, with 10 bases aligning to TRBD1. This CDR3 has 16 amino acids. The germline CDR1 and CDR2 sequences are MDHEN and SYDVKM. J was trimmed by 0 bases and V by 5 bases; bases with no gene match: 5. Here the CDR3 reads CASSGDRGRSTDTQYF. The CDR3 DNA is TGTGCCAGCAGTGGGGACAGGGGCAGGAGCACAGATACGCAGTATTTT.

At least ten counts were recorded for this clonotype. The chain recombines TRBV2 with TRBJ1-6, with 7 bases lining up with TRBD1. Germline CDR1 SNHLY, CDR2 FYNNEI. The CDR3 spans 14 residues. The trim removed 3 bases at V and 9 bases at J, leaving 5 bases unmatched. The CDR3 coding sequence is TGTGCCAGCAGTGATTGGCAGGGGGGTTCACCCCTCCACTTT. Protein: CASSDWQGGSPLHF. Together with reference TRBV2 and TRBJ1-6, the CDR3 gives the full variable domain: EPEVTQTPSHQVTQMGQEVILRCVPISNHLYFYWYRQILGQKVEFLVSFYNNEISEKSEIFDDQFSVERPDGSNFTLKIRSTKLEDSAMYFCASSDWQGGSPLHFGNGTRLTVT.

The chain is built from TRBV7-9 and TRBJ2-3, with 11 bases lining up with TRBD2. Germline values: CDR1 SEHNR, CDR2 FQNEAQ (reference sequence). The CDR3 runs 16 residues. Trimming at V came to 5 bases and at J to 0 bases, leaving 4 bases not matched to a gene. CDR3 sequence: CASSHRTSGSTDTQYF. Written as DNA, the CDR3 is TGTGCCAGCAGCCATCGGACTAGCGGGAGCACAGATACGCAGTATTTT.

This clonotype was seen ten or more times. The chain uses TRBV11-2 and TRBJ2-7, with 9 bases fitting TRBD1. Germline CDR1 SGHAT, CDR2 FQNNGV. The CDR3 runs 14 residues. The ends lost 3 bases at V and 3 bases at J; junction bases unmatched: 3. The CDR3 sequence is CASSFDRGFYEQYF. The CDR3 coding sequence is TGTGCCAGCAGCTTCGACAGGGGGTTCTACGAGCAGTACTTC.

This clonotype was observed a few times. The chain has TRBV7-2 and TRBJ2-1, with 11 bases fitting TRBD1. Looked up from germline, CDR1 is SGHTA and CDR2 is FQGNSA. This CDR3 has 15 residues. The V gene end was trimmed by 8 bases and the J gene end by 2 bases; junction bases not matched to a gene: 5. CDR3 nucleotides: TGTGCCAGCGCCCCGGACAGGGGGCCCTACAATGAGCAGTTCTTC. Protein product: CASAPDRGPYNEQFF. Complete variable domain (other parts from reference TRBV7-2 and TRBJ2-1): GAGVSQSPSNKVTEKGKDVELRCDPISGHTALYWYRQSLGQGLEFLIYFQGNSAPDKSGLPSDRFSAERTGGSVSTLTIQRTQQEDSAVYLCASAPDRGPYNEQFFGPGTRLTVL.

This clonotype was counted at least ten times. CDR3 sequence: CSARDRRITSGNSYEQYF. The DNA of the CDR3 is TGCAGTGCTAGAGATCGGCGGATAACTAGCGGCAACTCCTACGAGCAGTACTTC. The chain couples TRBV20-1 to TRBJ2-7, with TRBD2 matching 8 bases. The CDR3 runs to 18 residues. CDR1 is DFQATT, CDR2 SNEGSKA, per germline (reference sequence). The ends lost 0 bases at V and 0 bases at J; junction bases unmatched: 13.